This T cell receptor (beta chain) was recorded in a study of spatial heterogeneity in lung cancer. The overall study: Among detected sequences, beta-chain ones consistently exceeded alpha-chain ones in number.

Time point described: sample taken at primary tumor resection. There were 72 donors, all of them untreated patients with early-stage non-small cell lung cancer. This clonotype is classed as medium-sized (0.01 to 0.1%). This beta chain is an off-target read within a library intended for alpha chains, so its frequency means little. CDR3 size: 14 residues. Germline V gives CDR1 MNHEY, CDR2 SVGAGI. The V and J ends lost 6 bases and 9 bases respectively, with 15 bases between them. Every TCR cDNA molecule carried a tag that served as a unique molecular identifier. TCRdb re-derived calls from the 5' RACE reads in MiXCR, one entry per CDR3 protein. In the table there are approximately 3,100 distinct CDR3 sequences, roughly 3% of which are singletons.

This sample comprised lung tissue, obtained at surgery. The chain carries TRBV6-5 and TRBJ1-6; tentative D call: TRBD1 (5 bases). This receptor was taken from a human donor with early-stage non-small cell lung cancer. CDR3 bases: TGTGCCAGCAGGACGGGGGTTAACGGTTCACCCCTCCACTTT. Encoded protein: CASRTGVNGSPLHF.